Presented here are 5 T cell receptor beta chains from one specimen sequenced in a study of cytomegalovirus exposure and HLA in healthy donors. Researchers ran the PCR with 60 Vbeta and 13 Jbeta primers. The protocol was immunoSEQ multiplex PCR, while the TCRdb copy is restricted to in-frame clones and leaves out a portion. The table lists 150,000 to 200,000 clones, less than 90% of them singletons. The sequencing input was PBMCs. These receptors were collected from a male donor in good health and CMV-seropositive.

The V call is TRBV5-5, the J call TRBJ2-3; 11 bases are a match to TRBD2. V lost 2 bases and J lost 0; bases outside the gene matches: 11. This CDR3 is 19 amino acids long. Germline-derived CDR1 and CDR2 are SGHKS and YYEKEE (reference sequence). The CDR3 nucleotides read TGTGCCAGCAGCTTAACCTCCGCGACTAGCGGGACCAGCACAGATACGCAGTATTTT. It translates to CASSLTSATSGTSTDTQYF.

This clone was counted a few times. This chain joins TRBV18 and TRBJ2-2; 13 nucleotides line up with TRBD2. CDR1 and CDR2 from the germline V gene are KGHSH and LQKENI. This CDR3 spans 17 amino acids. V gave up 0 bases and J gave up 4 bases; unmatched junction bases: 2. In DNA, the CDR3 is TGTGCCAGCTCACCACCGGGACTAGCGGGGATCACCGGGGAGCTGTTTTTT. The encoded protein is CASSPPGLAGITGELFF.

The chain is built from TRBV6-1 and TRBJ1-2, with D perhaps matching TRBD1 (5 bases). Germline CDR1 MNHNS, CDR2 SASEGT. Trimming took off 5 bases at V and 7 bases at J, with 17 bases between the two ends. The CDR3 runs 14 residues. CDR3 in amino acids: CASSPLGGRSGYTF. DNA of the CDR3: TGTGCCAGCAGTCCCCTGGGGGGACGGAGTGGCTACACCTTC.

As DNA, the CDR3 is TGTGCCAGCAGCTTAGGTCGGGCTGAAGCTTTCTTT. This gives the protein CASSLGRAEAFF. This chain joins TRBV7-9 and TRBJ1-1; D remains unclear. This CDR3 is 12 amino acids long. The ends were cut back, 1 base at V and 6 bases at J, with 6 bases in the middle. From germline, CDR1 is SEHNR and CDR2 FQNEAQ (reference sequence).

This clone appeared a few times. The sample holds other DNA sequences that translate to the same CDR3. J is TRBJ2-7 and V is TRBV6-5; 7 bases line up with TRBD1. Germline CDR1 and CDR2: MNHEY and SVGAGI. V dropped 5 bases and J dropped 2; count of bases not matched to a gene: 9. This CDR3 spans 15 amino acids. DNA of the CDR3: TGTGCCAGCAGTCGAACAGGGGATAGGGCCTACGAGCAGTACTTC. Encoded protein: CASSRTGDRAYEQYF.